Each of the 4 T cell receptor beta chains below was sequenced from the same sample in a study of blood T cells in healthy people across ages. Primers used in a second PCR of roughly 6 to 11 cycles were a sample-barcoded 5' primer and a J-beta primer mix. TCRdb ran MiXCR on the 5' RACE reads and lists one entry per CDR3 protein. Of about 590,000 distinct CDR3 sequences listed, less than 35% were seen once; the top ten hold about a sixth. The sequencing input was blood. The source is an elderly woman in good health.

This clonotype was observed many times. The J gene is TRBJ2-5, the V gene TRBV20-1; 7 positions agree with TRBD2. Germline values: CDR1 DFQATT, CDR2 SNEGSKA (reference sequence). This CDR3 is 14 amino acids long. V gave up 5 bases and J gave up 1 base; unmatched junction bases: 7. In DNA, the CDR3 is TGCAGTGCTTCGACTAGCAGACCCCAAGAGACCCAGTACTTC. Protein product: CSASTSRPQETQYF.

The chain combines TRBV28 with TRBJ2-1; TRBD1 matches 7 bases. Per the germline V gene, CDR1 is MDHEN and CDR2 is SYDVKM. The CDR3 runs 15 residues. Germline trimming cut 6 bases from V and 2 bases from J; bases unmatched to any gene: 7. CDR3 in amino acids: CASRRTGVTYNEQFF. The CDR3, as DNA: TGTGCCAGCAGAAGAACAGGGGTGACCTACAATGAGCAGTTCTTC.

As to this clonotype: Its ends do not fully match the called genes, so a read error is possible. This chain joins TRBV28 and TRBJ2-3, with 10 bases aligning to TRBD2. The CDR3 sequence is 15 residues long. Germline V gives CDR1 MDHEN, CDR2 SYDVKM. CDR3 loop: CAGRGTSVSTDTQYF. The CDR3 nucleotides are TGTGCCGGCAGGGGGACTAGCGTTAGCACAGATACGCAGTATTTT.

The rearrangement links TRBV5-1 to TRBJ2-1, with D perhaps given as TRBD1 or TRBD2 (5 bases each). The CDR3 loop spans 18 amino acids. Germline V gene lookup returns CDR1 SGHRS and CDR2 YFSETQ. Trimming took 4 bases from V and 2 from J, leaving 22 bases between them. The CDR3 bases are TGCGCCAGCAGCCCGGGGCCCCTTACTAGATCTACCTACAATGAGCAGTTCTTC. Encoded protein: CASSPGPLTRSTYNEQFF.